Listed here are 27 T cell receptor beta chains from one sample, sequenced in a study of regulatory T cells in long-lasting Graves disease. With iRepertoire HTBI primers and Arm-PCR of CDR3 regions, TCR beta libraries were built. TCRdb processed the multiplex PCR reads anew with MiXCR; each CDR3 protein has one entry. This repertoire shows roughly 440,000 distinct CDR3 sequences, around 15% found once; its top ten account for 20% to 25%. The time point is: newly diagnosed GD, antithyroid drugs for less than 3 months. RNA from PBMCs was the source of the TCR library. The sample was also reused in another study, on T cells in Graves' hyperthyroidism and ophthalmopathy.

Sequencing was performed on peripheral blood mononuclear cells (PBMCs), taken at new diagnosis, from a patient treated with antithyroid drugs. The receptor set was obtained from a woman aged 18-29 years with Graves disease.

About this clonotype: A much bigger clone sits one base away, suggesting this may be a read error. The chain carries TRBV15 and TRBJ1-4, with a tentative D call TRBD1 (6 bases). The CDR3 totals 15 residues. Germline values: CDR1 LNHNV, CDR2 YYDKDF (reference sequence). The V gene lost 0 bases and the J gene lost 10 bases, with 15 bases spanning the gap. The CDR3 region is CATSREPGAEGKLFF. Here the CDR3 DNA reads TGTGCCACCAGCAGAGAACCGGGGGCGGAGGGAAAACTGTTTTTT.

This clonotype was detected a few times. The rearrangement joins TRBV19 to TRBJ2-1; perhaps D is TRBD1 or TRBD2 (5 bases each). The CDR3 runs to 16 residues. Germline assignment: CDR1 LNHDA and CDR2 SQIVND (reference sequence). Trimming left V 5 bases short and J 9 bases short, with 23 bases between. CDR3 amino acids: CASSLTGGGGYGEQFF. CDR3 DNA sequence: TGTGCCAGTAGTCTTACAGGTGGTGGAGGTTATGGTGAGCAGTTCTTC.

The table lists this clonotype with many counts. V is TRBV7-2 and J is TRBJ2-3; D call uncertain. Germline V gene sequence: CDR1 SGHTA, CDR2 FQGNSA. This CDR3 contains 14 residues. V lost 4 bases and J 0 bases, leaving 8 bases between the germline ends. CDR3 bases: TGTGCCAGCAGCTCACAGCTGAGCACAGATACGCAGTATTTT. It specifies CASSSQLSTDTQYF.

The V call is TRBV7-8, the J call TRBJ1-1, with TRBD1 as a possible D gene (5 bases). V lost 1 base, J lost 1 base, and 13 bases lay in between. CDR1 is SGHVS, CDR2 FQNEAQ, per germline. The CDR3 has 16 amino acids. In DNA, the CDR3 is TGTGCCAGCAGCTTAGTTATTTCAGGGTCGAACACTGAAGCTTTCTTT. The encoded protein is CASSLVISGSNTEAFF.

This clonotype occurred many times. The chain joins TRBV12-3 or TRBV12-4 to TRBJ2-3, with TRBD2 identical over 8 bases. V lost 1 base to trimming and J lost 1 base; unmatched junction nucleotides: 4. This CDR3 has 16 amino acids. This CDR3 reads CASSLGLLAGTDTQYF. The CDR3 DNA sequence: TGTGCCAGCAGTTTAGGGTTACTAGCGGGCACAGATACGCAGTATTTT.

In this sample, this clonotype turned up a few times. The limits of the CDR3 on the DNA are not certain, so only TCRdb's listed CDR3 is given. The V call is TRBV9, the J call TRBJ1-1; the DNA was not used to check the table's D call, TRBD1. Looked up from germline, CDR1 is SGDLS and CDR2 is YYNGEE. The CDR3 is 13 residues long, counting both termini. CDR3 residues: CASSVAPGTVGYF.

This clonotype has a count of ten or more. The chain couples TRBV30 to TRBJ2-3; maybe TRBD1 (7 bases). Germline V lookup: CDR1 GTSNPN, CDR2 SVGIG (reference sequence). V lost 0 bases and J 0 bases, leaving 10 bases between the germline ends. This CDR3 comprises 15 residues. CDR3 region: CAWSVQGGSTDTQYF. The CDR3 DNA follows: TGTGCCTGGAGTGTGCAGGGGGGTAGCACAGATACGCAGTATTTT.

The CDR3 DNA sequence: TGTGCCACCAGCAGAGATCGCGCGGGACTCAATGAGCAGTTCTTC. Its protein is CATSRDRAGLNEQFF. This chain connects TRBV15 to TRBJ2-1, with D possibly matching TRBD2 (6 bases). Germline-derived CDR1 and CDR2 are LNHNV and YYDKDF (reference sequence). Trimming cost V 0 bases and J 6 bases, with 12 bases left between them. The CDR3 is made up of 15 amino acids.

The chain recombines TRBV20-1 with TRBJ2-7; D gene unclear. Trimming took off 6 bases at V and 6 bases at J, with 18 bases between the two ends. Germline loops: CDR1 DFQATT, CDR2 SNEGSKA (reference sequence). The CDR3 runs to 13 residues. The CDR3 DNA is TGCAGTGCCGGCGACATGACCCCCTTCGAGCAGTACTTC. Translating it yields CSAGDMTPFEQYF.

This clonotype showed up many times. The chain employs TRBV11-2 and TRBJ2-1, with 10 bases that match TRBD2. V was pared by 0 bases and J by 2 bases, with 1 base of the junction left unmatched. Looked up from germline, CDR1 is SGHAT and CDR2 is FQNNGV. The CDR3 runs to 16 residues. The CDR3 region has the DNA TGTGCCAGCAGCTTAGATCTAGCGGGAGCCTACAATGAGCAGTTCTTC. Translating gives CASSLDLAGAYNEQFF.

This clonotype was counted at least ten times. The chain couples TRBV20-1 to TRBJ1-5; no reliable D call. V was trimmed by 5 bases and J by 7 bases, leaving 15 bases between them. The CDR3 is 13 amino acids. The V gene's germline CDR1 is DFQATT and CDR2 SNEGSKA (reference sequence). CDR3 bases: TGCAGTGCTGCAGACGGGAGAGGCCAGCCCCAGCATTTT. Its protein is CSAADGRGQPQHF.

The chain is built from TRBV27 and TRBJ2-1; no reliable D call. From germline, CDR1 is MNHEY and CDR2 SMNVEV (reference sequence). Between the trimmed V and J ends, which lost 2 bases and 1 base, there was a span of 6 bases. The CDR3 consists of 14 residues. The chain's CDR3 is CASSLGKSYNEQFF. The CDR3 nucleotides read TGTGCCAGCAGTTTAGGCAAGTCCTACAATGAGCAGTTCTTC.

J is TRBJ2-7 and V is TRBV25-1, with a weak D call TRBD2 (5 bases). The germline V and J ends were trimmed by 1 base and 4 bases, with 11 bases remaining between them. CDR1 MGHDK and CDR2 SYGVNS come from the germline V gene. This CDR3 is built from 14 residues. The CDR3 nucleotides read TGTGCCAGCAGTGAATCGGACTCCACATACGAGCAGTACTTC. Its protein product is CASSESDSTYEQYF.

This clonotype was recorded at least ten times. This chain connects TRBV7-9 to TRBJ2-7; 9 bases map to TRBD1. The CDR3 has 13 residues. Germline trimming cut 5 bases from V and 6 bases from J; bases unmatched to any gene: 5. CDR1 SEHNR and CDR2 FQNEAQ come from the germline V gene (reference sequence). The CDR3 is CASSRGTGSEQYF. The DNA for the CDR3 is TGTGCCAGCAGCCGAGGGACAGGGTCCGAGCAGTACTTC.

The chain couples TRBV20-1 to TRBJ2-5, with D possibly being TRBD2 (5 bases). With 0 bases removed from V and 0 bases from J, the gap between germline ends came to 11 bases. Looked up from germline, CDR1 is DFQATT and CDR2 is SNEGSKA (reference sequence). The CDR3 sequence is 15 residues long. The CDR3 loop is CSARDRRGYQETQYF. As DNA, the CDR3 is TGCAGTGCTAGAGATAGACGGGGATACCAAGAGACCCAGTACTTC.

This clonotype came up many times. The chain couples TRBV18 to TRBJ1-2; D gene unclear. The CDR3 runs to 14 residues. The V gene lost 2 bases and the J gene lost 6 bases, with 13 bases spanning the gap. Germline V gives CDR1 KGHSH, CDR2 LQKENI. The CDR3 here is CASSPGSDHHGYTF. The CDR3 nucleotides read TGTGCCAGCTCACCAGGCTCGGATCACCATGGCTACACCTTC.

This clonotype occurred a few times. The missing conserved phenylalanine or tryptophan at the end of this CDR3 makes a read error likely. The chain is built from TRBV29-1 and TRBJ2-3, with D unresolved. Trimming removed 7 bases at V and 0 bases at J, with 8 bases between. Per germline, CDR1 SQVTM and CDR2 ANQGSEA. The CDR3 is 12 residues long. The CDR3 sequence is CSATTSTDTQYV. CDR3 DNA: TGCAGCGCAACGACAAGCACAGATACGCAGTATGTT.

This clonotype was observed at least ten times. This rearrangement joins TRBV27 to TRBJ2-3; 8 positions match TRBD2. Germline assignment: CDR1 MNHEY and CDR2 SMNVEV (reference sequence). This CDR3 is built from 16 residues. The J segment lost 4 bases and the V segment lost 5 bases, leaving 11 bases of the junction unmatched. This CDR3 is CASSPFQREIPDTQYF. The CDR3 bases are TGTGCCAGCAGTCCTTTTCAGCGGGAGATCCCAGATACGCAGTATTTT.

This clonotype was detected ten times or more. The CDR3 is CASSGQANSPAETQYF. The DNA of the CDR3 is TGTGCCAGCTCCGGACAGGCAAACTCTCCGGCAGAGACCCAGTACTTC. V gene TRBV12-3 or TRBV12-4 combines with J gene TRBJ2-5; 7 nucleotides agree with TRBD1. This CDR3 contains 16 residues. After removal of 8 bases from V and 4 bases from J, the junction contained 16 bases not matched to a gene.

This clonotype was seen repeatedly, ten times or more. The V and J genes are TRBV5-1 and TRBJ2-3, with 13 bases that match TRBD2. There are 16 residues in the CDR3. The germline V gene has CDR1 SGHRS and CDR2 YFSETQ. V shed 4 bases, J shed 8 bases, and the junction held 10 bases outside the gene matches. CDR3 loop: CASSTGLAGDGGTQYF. The CDR3 nucleotides read TGCGCCAGCAGCACTGGACTAGCGGGAGATGGGGGTACGCAGTATTTT.

This clonotype was observed a few times. The J gene is TRBJ1-1, the V gene TRBV4-3; 10 positions agree with TRBD1. Per the germline V gene, CDR1 is LGHNA and CDR2 is YSLEER. The CDR3 covers 15 residues. The trim removed 3 bases at V and 5 bases at J, leaving 6 bases unmatched. The CDR3 reads CASSHAGTGVTEAFF. The CDR3 bases are TGCGCCAGCAGCCATGCCGGGACAGGGGTTACTGAAGCTTTCTTT.

In its sample, this clonotype was seen a few times. The chain combines TRBV2 with TRBJ2-3; TRBD2 matches 9 bases. Germline assignment: CDR1 SNHLY and CDR2 FYNNEI. The CDR3 totals 16 residues. V gave up 10 bases and J gave up 4 bases; unmatched junction bases: 15. CDR3 nucleotide sequence: TGTGCCACCGAACCGTCGGATAGCGGGAGCGCAGATACGCAGTATTTT. Translation: CATEPSDSGSADTQYF.

V and J are TRBV9 and TRBJ1-3; D may be TRBD1 (6 bases). The CDR3 is 14 amino acids. V lost 1 base to trimming and J lost 5 bases, with 10 bases between them. Germline CDR1 and CDR2: SGDLS and YYNGEE. The DNA for the CDR3 is TGTGCCAGCAGCGTATCGGACAGAAGAAACACCATATATTTT. It specifies CASSVSDRRNTIYF.

This clonotype was detected a few times. V and J are TRBV6-1 and TRBJ1-6; 7 nucleotides align to TRBD1. The CDR3 runs 13 residues. Trimming at V came to 5 bases and at J to 8 bases, leaving 3 bases not matched to a gene. Germline assignment: CDR1 MNHNS and CDR2 SASEGT. The CDR3 region has the DNA TGTGCCAGCAGTCGGACAGGAGATTCACCCCTCCACTTT. Translated, it gives CASSRTGDSPLHF.

This clonotype has more than one count but fewer than ten. The chain is built from TRBV28 and TRBJ1-5; TRBD1 aligns across 7 bases. Losses at the gene ends were 8 bases for V and 0 bases for J; bases not matched to a gene: 7. This CDR3 has 15 residues. Germline lookup yields CDR1 MDHEN and CDR2 SYDVKM. CDR3 in DNA: TGTGCCAGCGGTCCCGGGACAGCTAGCAATCAGCCCCAGCATTTT. Amino acids: CASGPGTASNQPQHF.

In its sample, this clonotype was seen a few times. This chain connects TRBV3-1 to TRBJ2-5; maybe TRBD1 (7 bases). Germline values: CDR1 LGHDT, CDR2 YNNKEL (reference sequence). This CDR3 has 14 amino acids. Trimming stripped 8 bases from V and 4 bases from J, with 17 bases between. This CDR3 is CASGGNRGLETQYF. CDR3 sequence (DNA): TGTGCCAGCGGGGGGAACAGGGGTTTAGAGACCCAGTACTTC.

The V call is TRBV28, the J call TRBJ1-2; D is perhaps TRBD1 (5 bases). There are 15 residues in the CDR3. CDR1 and CDR2 (germline): MDHEN, SYDVKM. V was cut by 4 bases and J by 7 bases, with 19 bases left in between. Here the CDR3 reads CASSYRTVGLGGYTF. CDR3 DNA: TGTGCCAGCAGTTACAGGACGGTCGGGTTAGGTGGCTACACCTTC.